Listed below are T cell receptor beta chains from one sample, sequenced in a study of regulatory T cells in long-lasting Graves disease. TCRdb used MiXCR to reprocess the multiplex PCR reads, holding one entry per CDR3 protein. In the table there are 620,000 or so distinct CDR3 sequences, roughly 15% of which are singletons. The sample was also reused in another study, on T cells in Graves' hyperthyroidism and ophthalmopathy.

Sequences were derived from peripheral blood mononuclear cells (PBMCs), sampled at new diagnosis, from a patient treated with antithyroid drugs. Receptors were obtained from a young woman with Graves disease. Both conserved end residues are trimmed from each CDR3. Each record gives: J gene, D gene, V gene, CDR3 protein. A D gene is named only where the DNA matches it firmly.

j_gene: TRBJ1-6
d_gene: TRBD1
v_gene: TRBV28
CDR3aa: ASGNFAGQGNSPLH

j_gene: TRBJ2-1
d_gene: TRBD2
v_gene: TRBV30
CDR3aa: AWTGYLAGGPGSAEQF

j_gene: TRBJ2-1
d_gene: TRBD2
v_gene: TRBV4-2
CDR3aa: ASSQSTGGGDNEQF

j_gene: TRBJ2-7
d_gene: -
v_gene: TRBV20-1
CDR3aa: SARDRKGAHEQY

j_gene: TRBJ2-5
d_gene: -
v_gene: TRBV12-3/TRBV12-4
CDR3aa: ASRYREQETQY

j_gene: TRBJ1-4
d_gene: -
v_gene: TRBV5-6
CDR3aa: ASSSLGDGEKLF

j_gene: TRBJ2-7
d_gene: -
v_gene: TRBV7-9
CDR3aa: ASSYGGSYEQY

j_gene: TRBJ1-4
d_gene: TRBD1
v_gene: TRBV7-2
CDR3aa: ASSLDGRGTNEKLF

j_gene: TRBJ1-6
d_gene: TRBD1
v_gene: TRBV7-2
CDR3aa: AGSGTGGAYNSPLH

j_gene: TRBJ2-7
d_gene: -
v_gene: TRBV18
CDR3aa: ASSPRINSYEQY

j_gene: TRBJ2-1
d_gene: -
v_gene: TRBV5-1
CDR3aa: ASSLGGGPGYNEQF